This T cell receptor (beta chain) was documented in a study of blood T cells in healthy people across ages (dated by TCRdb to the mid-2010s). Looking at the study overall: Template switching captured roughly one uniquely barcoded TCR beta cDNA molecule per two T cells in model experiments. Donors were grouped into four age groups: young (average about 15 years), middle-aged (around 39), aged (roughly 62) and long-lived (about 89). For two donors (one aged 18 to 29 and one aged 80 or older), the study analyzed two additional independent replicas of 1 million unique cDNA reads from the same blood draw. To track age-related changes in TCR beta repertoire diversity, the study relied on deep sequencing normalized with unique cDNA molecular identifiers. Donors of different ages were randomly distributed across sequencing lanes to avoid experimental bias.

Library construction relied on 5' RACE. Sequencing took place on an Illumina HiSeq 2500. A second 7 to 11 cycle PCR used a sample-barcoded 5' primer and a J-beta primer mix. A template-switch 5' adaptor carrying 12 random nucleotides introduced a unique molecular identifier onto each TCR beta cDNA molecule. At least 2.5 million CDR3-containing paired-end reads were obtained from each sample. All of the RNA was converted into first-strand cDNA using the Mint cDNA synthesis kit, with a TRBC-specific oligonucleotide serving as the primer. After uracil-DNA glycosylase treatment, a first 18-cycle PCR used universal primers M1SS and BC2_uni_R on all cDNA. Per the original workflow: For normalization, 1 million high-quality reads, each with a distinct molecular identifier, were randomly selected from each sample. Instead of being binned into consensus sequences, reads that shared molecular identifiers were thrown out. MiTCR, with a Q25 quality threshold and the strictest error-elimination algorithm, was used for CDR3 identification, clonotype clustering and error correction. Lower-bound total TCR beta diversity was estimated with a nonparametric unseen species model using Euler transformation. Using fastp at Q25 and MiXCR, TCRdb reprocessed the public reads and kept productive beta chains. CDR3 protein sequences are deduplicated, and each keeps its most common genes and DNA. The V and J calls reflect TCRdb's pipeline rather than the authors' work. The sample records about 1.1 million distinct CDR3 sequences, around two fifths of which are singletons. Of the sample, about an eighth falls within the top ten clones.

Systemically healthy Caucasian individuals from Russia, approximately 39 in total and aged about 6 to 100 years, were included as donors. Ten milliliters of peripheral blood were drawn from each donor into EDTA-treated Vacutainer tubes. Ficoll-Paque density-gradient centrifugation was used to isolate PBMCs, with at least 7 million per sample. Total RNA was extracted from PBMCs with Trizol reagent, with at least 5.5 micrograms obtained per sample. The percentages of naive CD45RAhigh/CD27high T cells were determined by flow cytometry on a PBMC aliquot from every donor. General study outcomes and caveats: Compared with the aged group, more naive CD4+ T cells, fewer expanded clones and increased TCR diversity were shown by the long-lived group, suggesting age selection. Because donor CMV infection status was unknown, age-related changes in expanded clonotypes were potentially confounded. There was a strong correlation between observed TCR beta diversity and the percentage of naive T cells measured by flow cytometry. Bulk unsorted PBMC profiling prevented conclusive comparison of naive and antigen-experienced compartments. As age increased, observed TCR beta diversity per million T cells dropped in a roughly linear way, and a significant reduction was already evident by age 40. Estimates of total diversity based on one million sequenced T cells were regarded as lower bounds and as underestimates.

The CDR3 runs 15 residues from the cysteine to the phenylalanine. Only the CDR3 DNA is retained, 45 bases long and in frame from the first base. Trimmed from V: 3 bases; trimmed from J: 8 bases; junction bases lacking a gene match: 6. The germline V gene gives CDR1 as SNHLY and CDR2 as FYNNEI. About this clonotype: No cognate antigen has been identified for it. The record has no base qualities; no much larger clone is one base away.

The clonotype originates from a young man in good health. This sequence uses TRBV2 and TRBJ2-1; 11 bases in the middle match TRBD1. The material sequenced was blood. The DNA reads TGTGCCAGCAGTGATAGGACAGGGGGCTCATATGAGCAGTTCTTC. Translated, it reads CASSDRTGGSYEQFF.